A single sample is the source of the 17 T cell receptor beta chains below, sequenced in a study of shared clonotypes between healthy human individuals (dated by TCRdb to 2019 to 2021). Libraries were constructed by the immunoSEQ multiplex PCR assay. Drawn from immuneACCESS, this table holds only the in-frame rearrangements with V and J called that TCRdb kept. Clones are partly lost; checked studies trace under half to an unresolved V gene and leave the rest unexplained. The sample includes 2 million to 2.5 million clones, with approximately 94% observed a single time. Jointly, the top ten make up about 0.13% of the sample. The sample taken for sequencing was naive CD4+ T cells sorted from blood. Per the publication, the cell subset or site label means: CD45RA+ positively selected. Receptor source: a man in his late teens or twenties in good health.

The rearrangement joins TRBV7-9 to TRBJ1-1, with D possibly being TRBD1 (5 bases). The CDR3 loop spans 12 amino acids. The V gene's germline CDR1 is SEHNR and CDR2 FQNEAQ (reference sequence). V gave up 5 bases and J gave up 11 bases, with 15 bases separating them. The DNA of the CDR3 is TGTGCCAGCAGCCCGGGACGGCTCGGGGCTTTCTTT. Translating it yields CASSPGRLGAFF.

This CDR3 reads CASSKPGLAVYNEQFF. The CDR3 region has the DNA TGTGCCAGTAGTAAACCGGGACTAGCGGTGTACAATGAGCAGTTCTTC. The chain links TRBV19 to TRBJ2-1, with 11 bases that match TRBD2. This CDR3 has 16 residues. V shed 4 bases, J shed 4 bases, and the junction held 6 bases outside the gene matches. Germline loops: CDR1 LNHDA, CDR2 SQIVND (reference sequence).

The J gene is TRBJ1-2, the V gene TRBV19; 9 positions agree with TRBD1. V trimming: 4 bases; J trimming: 1 base; junction bases outside the gene matches: 4. This CDR3 is 15 amino acids long. The germline V gene encodes CDR1 LNHDA and CDR2 SQIVND (reference sequence). CDR3 DNA: TGTGCCAGTAGTAGGACAGGGGCGCTTAACTATGGCTACACCTTC. This sequence encodes CASSRTGALNYGYTF.

This clone was detected once. J is TRBJ1-4 and V is TRBV28; TRBD1 matches at 7 bases. The V gene end was trimmed by 5 bases and the J gene end by 8 bases; junction bases not matched to a gene: 8. Per germline, CDR1 MDHEN and CDR2 SYDVKM. This CDR3 contains 14 residues. The CDR3 sequence is CASSMDRMGEKLFF. The CDR3 DNA reads as TGTGCCAGCAGTATGGACAGGATGGGGGAAAAACTGTTTTTT.

The chain uses TRBV11-2 and TRBJ1-1; D is ambiguous. V was shortened by 2 bases and J by 5 bases, with 15 bases between the two germline ends. This CDR3 has 15 amino acids. Per the germline V gene, CDR1 is SGHAT and CDR2 is FQNNGV. CDR3 residues: CASSLSEGVRTEAFF. Written as DNA, the CDR3 is TGTGCCAGCAGCTTATCAGAGGGCGTGAGGACTGAAGCTTTCTTT.

The CDR3 nucleotides are TGTGCCAGTAGTATAGTGGGGGATATTCAGTACTTC. Protein sequence: CASSIVGDIQYF. The V call is TRBV19, the J call TRBJ2-4; D might be TRBD1 or TRBD2, each matching 5 bases. Germline V gives CDR1 LNHDA, CDR2 SQIVND (reference sequence). The CDR3 loop spans 12 amino acids. The V and J ends lost 1 base and 10 bases respectively, with 8 bases between them.

Comment on this clone: Distinct nucleotide sequences in the sample also encode this CDR3. The V gene is TRBV6-5, the J gene TRBJ2-5; D gene unclear. Trimming stripped 8 bases from V and 1 base from J, with 5 bases between. Per germline, CDR1 MNHEY and CDR2 SVGAGI. This CDR3 contains 11 residues. The CDR3 DNA follows: TGTGCCAGCCGGACCCAAGAGACCCAGTACTTC. This sequence encodes CASRTQETQYF.

V gene TRBV21-1 combines with J gene TRBJ1-5; the listed D gene, TRBD1, was not tested against the DNA. TRBV21-1 is annotated as a pseudogene. This CDR3 has 15 amino acids. CDR3 residues: CASSKVFQVNQPQHF. As DNA, the CDR3 is TGTGCCAGCAGCAAAGTGTTCCAGGTCAATCAGCCCCAGCATTTT.

The chain uses TRBV28 and TRBJ2-2; no firm D call. V was cut by 4 bases and J by 1 base, with 4 bases left in between. Germline V gene lookup returns CDR1 MDHEN and CDR2 SYDVKM. The CDR3 runs to 13 residues. CDR3 in DNA: TGTGCCAGCAGTTACGAGAACACCGGGGAGCTGTTTTTT. It translates to CASSYENTGELFF.

The CDR3 loop reads CASSSTLAGGETQYF. CDR3 bases: TGTGCCAGCAGTTCTACTCTAGCGGGAGGAGAGACCCAGTACTTC. The genes are TRBV27 and TRBJ2-5; 11 positions agree with TRBD2. With V trimmed by 4 bases and J by 4 bases, 5 bases remained unmatched. CDR3 length: 15 amino acids. Germline V lookup: CDR1 MNHEY, CDR2 SMNVEV (reference sequence).

The chain is built from TRBV10-3 and TRBJ2-3; D gene ambiguous. Germline CDR1 ENHRY, CDR2 SYGVKD. V dropped 5 bases and J dropped 3 bases, with 9 bases sitting between them. This CDR3 has 13 residues. CDR3 loop: CAISRIETDTQYF. CDR3 nucleotide sequence: TGTGCCATCAGTCGGATCGAAACAGATACGCAGTATTTT.

V and J are TRBV7-6 and TRBJ2-7; D could derive from TRBD1 or TRBD2 (6 bases each). Trimming removed 0 bases at V and 1 base at J, with 13 bases between. This CDR3 is 16 amino acids long. Germline V gives CDR1 SGHVS, CDR2 FNYEAQ. CDR3 loop: CASSLAGGTGSYEQYF. CDR3 in DNA: TGTGCCAGCAGCTTAGCAGGGGGGACTGGGTCCTACGAGCAGTACTTC.

This sequence joins TRBV6-6 and TRBJ2-1; tentative D call: TRBD1 (6 bases). This CDR3 is 11 amino acids long. V dropped 7 bases and J dropped 15 bases, with 16 bases sitting between them. CDR1 MNHNY and CDR2 SVGAGI come from the germline V gene (reference sequence). CDR3 protein: CASTAGGHLFF. CDR3 nucleotide sequence: TGTGCCAGCACCGCTGGGGGACATCTGTTCTTC.

The J gene is TRBJ2-5, the V gene TRBV28, with 11 bases identical to TRBD2. Germline V gives CDR1 MDHEN, CDR2 SYDVKM. There are 15 residues in the CDR3. V shed 6 bases and J 5 bases; nucleotides not matched to a gene: 8. CDR3 sequence (DNA): TGTGCCAGCAGGGATAGCGGGGGGGCCGGGGAGACCCAGTACTTC. Translated, it gives CASRDSGGAGETQYF. Supplemented by reference TRBV28 and TRBJ2-5, the full variable domain reads DVKVTQSSRYLVKRTGEKVFLECVQDMDHENMFWYRQDPGLGLRLIYFSYDVKMKEKGDIPEGYSVSREKKERFSLILESASTNQTSMYLCASRDSGGAGETQYFGPGTRLLVL.

The rearrangement uses TRBV6-1 and TRBJ2-2; 9 nucleotides match TRBD2. Germline values: CDR1 MNHNS, CDR2 SASEGT. The CDR3 consists of 14 residues. V dropped 7 bases and J dropped 1; count of bases not matched to a gene: 1. CDR3 bases: TGTGCCAGCAAGCGGGGGGTGAACACCGGGGAGCTGTTTTTT. Translated, it gives CASKRGVNTGELFF.

The chain links TRBV5-1 to TRBJ2-7; D is undetermined. Trimming shortened V by 3 bases and J by 6 bases, and 22 bases separated the two germline ends. The CDR3 loop spans 16 amino acids. The germline gives CDR1 SGHRS, CDR2 YFSETQ. The CDR3 protein is CASSWPSGVPTGEQYF. The DNA for the CDR3 is TGCGCCAGCAGCTGGCCTAGTGGGGTGCCGACGGGCGAGCAGTACTTC.

This chain connects TRBV2 to TRBJ2-2, with D perhaps TRBD2 (6 bases). Germline CDR1 reads SNHLY; CDR2 reads FYNNEI. CDR3 length: 15 amino acids. V lost 9 bases and J lost 3, with 17 bases in between. The CDR3 coding sequence is TGTGCCAGGCGGCGGGGTAGTCAAGACACCGGGGAGCTGTTTTTT. Amino acid sequence: CARRRGSQDTGELFF.